Below, 21 T cell receptor beta chains from the same sample are listed, as sequenced in a study of T cells after yellow fever vaccination. TCRdb analysed the 5' RACE reads with MiXCR anew, one entry per CDR3 protein. This table has 350,000 to 450,000 distinct CDR3 sequences, around a sixth appearing once. The input for sequencing was PBMCs, taken before the yellow fever booster vaccination. These receptors were taken from a man between 18 and 35 years old who received the YFV17D yellow fever vaccine.

This clonotype was counted between two and nine times. J is TRBJ1-6 and V is TRBV6-1; possibly TRBD1 for D (6 bases). The CDR3 runs 14 residues. Germline V gene lookup returns CDR1 MNHNS and CDR2 SASEGT. The ends were cut back, 7 bases at V and 9 bases at J, with 16 bases in the middle. For the CDR3, the DNA is TGTGCCAGCACCCGAGGGGGTTGGGGTTCACCCCTCCACTTT. Translating it yields CASTRGGWGSPLHF.

The V call is TRBV9, the J call TRBJ2-1, with D possibly called TRBD1 or TRBD2 (6 bases each). The CDR3 is made up of 15 amino acids. Germline V gene data show CDR1 as SGDLS and CDR2 as YYNGEE. The V end lost 0 bases, the J end lost 5 bases, and 12 bases lay between the germline ends. Here the CDR3 DNA reads TGTGCCAGCAGCGTAGGGGGGGCGAACCACAATGAGCAGTTCTTC. Amino acids: CASSVGGANHNEQFF.

This clonotype was recorded many times. The chain joins TRBV5-1 to TRBJ2-3; 14 nucleotides agree with TRBD2. The CDR3 runs 16 residues. Germline CDR1 SGHRS, CDR2 YFSETQ. The V and J ends lost 6 bases and 6 bases, in that order; junction bases with no gene match: 9. In DNA form, the CDR3 reads TGCGCCAGCAACCCTGGACTAGCGGGGGGCCTCGATACGCAGTATTTT. Translating gives CASNPGLAGGLDTQYF.

The chain has TRBV4-1 and TRBJ2-3, with D perhaps matching TRBD1 (7 bases). Per the germline V gene, CDR1 is MGHRA and CDR2 is YSYEKL. The germline V and J ends were trimmed by 0 bases and 0 bases, with 13 bases remaining between them. The CDR3 runs 17 residues. The CDR3 DNA reads TGCGCCAGCAGCCAAGATCGGGGGACAGCTAGCACAGATACGCAGTATTTT. As protein: CASSQDRGTASTDTQYF.

The CDR3 here is CASSEEVRKQETQYF. The CDR3 DNA reads as TGTGCCAGCAGTGAAGAGGTCAGAAAGCAAGAGACCCAGTACTTC. The chain carries TRBV6-1 and TRBJ2-5, with no clear D. CDR3 length equals 15 residues. Trimming stripped 1 base from V and 2 bases from J, with 11 bases between. Germline CDR1 MNHNS, CDR2 SASEGT.

In this sample, this clonotype turned up many times. The genes are TRBV7-2 and TRBJ2-1, with 13 bases matching TRBD2. Per the germline V gene, CDR1 is SGHTA and CDR2 is FQGNSA. Unmatched junction bases numbered 8, after V lost 5 bases and J lost 4 bases. The CDR3 spans 17 residues. The CDR3 DNA follows: TGTGCCAGCAGCCTGAATCCGACTAGCGGGGGGTACAATGAGCAGTTCTTC. This codes for CASSLNPTSGGYNEQFF.

The chain recombines TRBV5-1 with TRBJ2-1, with D maybe TRBD1 (6 bases). The V end lost 0 bases, the J end lost 0 bases, and 13 bases lay between the germline ends. Germline CDR1 reads SGHRS; CDR2 reads YFSETQ. This CDR3 is 17 amino acids long. The CDR3 is CASSLGQVSSSYNEQFF. CDR3 DNA sequence: TGCGCCAGCAGCTTGGGACAGGTTTCGAGCTCCTACAATGAGCAGTTCTTC.

The V and J genes are TRBV5-5 and TRBJ2-3, with D uncertain. V dropped 1 base and J dropped 0 bases, with 12 bases sitting between them. CDR1 is SGHKS, CDR2 YYEKEE, per germline (reference sequence). The CDR3 covers 16 residues. The DNA for the CDR3 is TGTGCCAGCAGCTTGAGTAGTCCCCTGAGCACAGATACGCAGTATTTT. Translated, it gives CASSLSSPLSTDTQYF. The full variable domain, with the rest looked up from reference TRBV5-5 and TRBJ2-3, is DAGVTQSPTHLIKTRGQQVTLRCSPISGHKSVSWYQQVLGQGPQFIFQYYEKEERGRGNFPDRFSARQFPNYSSELNVNALLLGDSALYLCASSLSSPLSTDTQYFGPGTRLTVL.

V and J are TRBV5-1 and TRBJ1-6; maybe TRBD1 (5 bases). The CDR3 totals 19 residues. The germline V and J ends were trimmed by 2 bases and 4 bases, with 22 bases remaining between them. Germline V lookup: CDR1 SGHRS, CDR2 YFSETQ. CDR3 nucleotides: TGCGCCAGCAGCTTCGCGGGACGGAAGGGTGGGGGTTATAATTCACCCCTCCACTTT. It yields the protein CASSFAGRKGGGYNSPLHF.

The chain is built from TRBV4-1 and TRBJ1-2; weak D call: TRBD1 (5 bases). Germline loops: CDR1 MGHRA, CDR2 YSYEKL. V lost 4 bases and J 0 bases, leaving 15 bases between the germline ends. The CDR3 loop spans 16 amino acids. The CDR3 spells CASSRTLARTNYGYTF. The CDR3 region has the DNA TGCGCCAGCAGCCGGACACTGGCCCGAACTAACTATGGCTACACCTTC.

The chain has TRBV24-1 and TRBJ2-3; D uncertain. CDR1 KGHDR and CDR2 SFDVKD come from the germline V gene. The CDR3 is made up of 12 amino acids. Trimming took 11 bases from V and 7 from J, leaving 15 bases between them. This chain's CDR3 is CASGRPAHTQYF. CDR3 nucleotides: TGTGCCAGCGGACGACCAGCCCATACGCAGTATTTT.

The genes are TRBV29-1 and TRBJ1-2; tentatively, D is TRBD1 (6 bases). CDR1 is SQVTM and CDR2 is ANQGSEA in the germline V gene. Trimming removed 3 bases from V and 0 bases from J, with 14 bases in between. The CDR3 consists of 15 residues. For the CDR3, the DNA is TGCAGCGTTGATCGAAGGGGGGCTCCTAACTATGGCTACACCTTC. Protein: CSVDRRGAPNYGYTF.

The V call is TRBV5-1, the J call TRBJ1-4; D may be TRBD1 (5 bases). The CDR3 is made up of 13 amino acids. The V and J ends lost 5 bases and 6 bases respectively, with 11 bases between them. Germline V lookup: CDR1 SGHRS, CDR2 YFSETQ. CDR3 region: CASRIDSHEKLFF. The CDR3 nucleotides are TGCGCCAGCAGGATAGACAGCCATGAAAAACTGTTTTTT.

J is TRBJ2-4 and V is TRBV4-2; TRBD1 matches at 10 bases. The trim removed 4 bases at V and 7 bases at J, leaving 4 bases unmatched. Germline assignment: CDR1 LGHNA and CDR2 YNFKEQ. CDR3 length: 14 residues. The CDR3, as DNA: TGTGCCAGCAGCCCAAGGGGACAGGGGAACATTCAGTACTTC. Protein: CASSPRGQGNIQYF.

This clonotype was detected a few times. The rearrangement links TRBV29-1 to TRBJ2-7; D gene uncertain. There are 10 residues in the CDR3. Germline CDR1 reads SQVTM; CDR2 reads ANQGSEA. Trimming left V 4 bases short and J 1 base short, with 2 bases between. CDR3 region: CSVVSYEQYF. The CDR3 region has the DNA TGCAGCGTTGTTTCCTACGAGCAGTACTTC.

There are a few counts of this clonotype. The genes are TRBV6-1 and TRBJ2-5; 13 positions agree with TRBD2. Germline V gene sequence: CDR1 MNHNS, CDR2 SASEGT. Trimming took 4 bases from V and 4 from J; bases not matched to a gene: 3. This CDR3 comprises 15 residues. The CDR3 nucleotides are TGTGCCAGCAGTGCACTAGCGGGGGGGCCAGAGACCCAGTACTTC. Amino acid sequence: CASSALAGGPETQYF.

The genes are TRBV28 and TRBJ2-1; D gene unclear. CDR1 and CDR2 from the germline V gene are MDHEN and SYDVKM. The CDR3 extends over 11 amino acids. V lost 7 bases and J lost 7, with 8 bases in between. CDR3 bases: TGTGCCAGCACCAGTTTGAATGAGCAGTTCTTC. Encoded protein: CASTSLNEQFF.

This clonotype has just a few counts. The chain has TRBV4-3 and TRBJ1-3, with 8 bases that match TRBD1. After removal of 4 bases from V and 2 bases from J, the junction contained 4 bases not matched to a gene. The CDR3 spans 15 residues. CDR1 and CDR2 (germline): LGHNA, YSLEER. CDR3 in DNA: TGCGCCAGCAGCCCTACGACAGGGGCTGGAAACACCATATATTTT. Its translation: CASSPTTGAGNTIYF.

This clonotype was seen more than once but under ten times. The chain's CDR3 is CASSLTRANTGELFF. CDR3 DNA sequence: TGTGCCAGCAGCCTGACTCGTGCGAACACCGGGGAGCTGTTTTTT. This chain links TRBV6-1 with TRBJ2-2; D unclear. CDR1 is MNHNS, CDR2 SASEGT, per germline. V lost 6 bases and J lost 0, with 11 bases in between. The CDR3 covers 15 residues.

This clonotype has only a few counts. The CDR3 DNA reads as TGTGCCAGCAGTGAATTGCGGACAGGGAACTATGGCTACACCTTC. Translation: CASSELRTGNYGYTF. V and J are TRBV25-1 and TRBJ1-2, with 8 bases fitting TRBD1. The CDR3 runs 15 residues. CDR1 is MGHDK, CDR2 SYGVNS, per germline. Trimming removed 1 base from V and 2 bases from J; junction bases left unmatched: 3.

This clonotype has a handful of counts. V is TRBV6-5 and J is TRBJ2-2; D not resolved. Germline CDR1 and CDR2: MNHEY and SVGAGI. The CDR3 contains 12 residues. Trimming cost V 2 bases and J 6 bases, with 4 bases left between them. CDR3 coding DNA: TGTGCCAGCAGTTACATGTCCGGGGAGCTGTTTTTT. Its protein product is CASSYMSGELFF.